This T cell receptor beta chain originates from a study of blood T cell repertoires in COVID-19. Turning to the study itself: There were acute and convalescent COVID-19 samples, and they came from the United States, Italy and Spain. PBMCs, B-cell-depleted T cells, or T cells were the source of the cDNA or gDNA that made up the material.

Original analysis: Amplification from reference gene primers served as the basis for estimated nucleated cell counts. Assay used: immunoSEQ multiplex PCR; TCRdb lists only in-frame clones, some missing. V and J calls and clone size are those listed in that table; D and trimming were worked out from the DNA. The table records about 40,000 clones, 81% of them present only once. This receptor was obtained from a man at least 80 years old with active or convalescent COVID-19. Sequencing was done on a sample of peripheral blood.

In DNA form, the CDR3 reads TGTGCCAGCAGCCAAGTCCCTCTAGCGTTTCAGTTCTTC. Its protein is CASSQVPLAFQFF. The chain uses TRBV14 and TRBJ2-1, with D possibly matching TRBD2 (6 bases). CDR3 length: 13 amino acids. V gave up 1 base and J gave up 13 bases, with 14 bases separating them. CDR1 and CDR2 (germline): SGHDN, FVKESK. Variable domain in full (rest from reference TRBV14 and TRBJ2-1): EAGVTQFPSHSVIEKGQTVTLRCDPISGHDNLYWYRRVMGKEIKFLLHFVKESKQDESGMPNNRFLAERTGGTYSTLKVQPAELEDSGVYFCASSQVPLAFQFFGPGTRLTVL.